One and the same sample provided the 10 T cell receptor beta chains below, sequenced in a study of blood T cell repertoires in COVID-19 (dated by TCRdb to about 2020). Library preparation used the immunoSEQ multiplex PCR assay. Here the immuneACCESS table is served through TCRdb, limited to in-frame sequences with V and J called. Missing clones are a known gap in these copies; in checked studies unresolved V genes cover under half, and the rest lacks a known reason. Within this sample are 180,000 or so clones, with 83% of them counted one time only. The top ten constitute approximately 4.7% of the sample. The sample comprised PBMCs or T cells enriched from blood (not recorded which). The source is a woman aged 45-59 years who had recovered from COVID-19.

The chain combines TRBV14 with TRBJ1-5; tentatively, D is TRBD1 (5 bases). The CDR3 is made up of 14 amino acids. Trimming took 4 bases from V and 4 from J, leaving 11 bases between them. Germline lookup yields CDR1 SGHDN and CDR2 FVKESK. Written as DNA, the CDR3 is TGTGCCAGCAGCCTTGGCGGGGGGAATCAGCCCCAGCATTTT. Protein sequence: CASSLGGGNQPQHF.

V is TRBV19 and J is TRBJ1-6, with 8 bases fitting TRBD1. Germline V lookup: CDR1 LNHDA, CDR2 SQIVND (reference sequence). This CDR3 region has 13 residues. V dropped 5 bases and J dropped 10; count of bases not matched to a gene: 4. Here the CDR3 reads CASSGQGRSPLHF. In DNA form, the CDR3 reads TGTGCCAGTAGTGGACAGGGCCGCTCACCCCTCCACTTT.

This clone was seen more than once but under ten times. At one boundary the junction diverges from the germline segment, which might be a read error. The chain joins TRBV6-2 or TRBV6-3 to TRBJ2-1; D is undetermined. CDR3 size: 13 residues. The germline gives CDR1 MNHEY, CDR2 SVGEGT. CDR3 DNA sequence: TGTGCCAGCAGGTACTCGCAAATGGCCCCTGGGTTCTTC. Its protein is CASRYSQMAPGFF.

This clone was seen a single time. This chain uses TRBV4-2 with TRBJ2-5, with 9 bases aligning to TRBD2. The CDR3 has 16 amino acids. Germline V gene lookup returns CDR1 LGHNA and CDR2 YNFKEQ. Trimming at V came to 0 bases and at J to 5 bases, leaving 7 bases not matched to a gene. The CDR3 DNA reads as TGTGCCAGCAGCCAAGAAAGCAGCGGGGGGCCGGAGACCCAGTACTTC. Protein: CASSQESSGGPETQYF.

This clone was observed a few times. The chain recombines TRBV7-2 with TRBJ1-5; 7 positions agree with TRBD1. The V gene's germline CDR1 is SGHTA and CDR2 FQGNSA. V lost 4 bases and J lost 1; bases outside the gene matches: 10. The CDR3 extends over 17 amino acids. The CDR3 region has the DNA TGTGCCAGCAGCTACCCACCGGGACAGCCGAGCAATCAGCCCCAGCATTTT. It codes for CASSYPPGQPSNQPQHF.

The chain's CDR3 is CASSLTGRQPQHF. The CDR3 coding sequence is TGTGCCAGCAGTTTGACAGGGCGACAGCCCCAGCATTTT. V gene TRBV28 combines with J gene TRBJ1-5, with 7 bases lining up with TRBD1. The CDR3 contains 13 residues. The germline gives CDR1 MDHEN, CDR2 SYDVKM. With 3 bases clipped from V and 7 bases from J, the junction kept 3 bases outside the gene matches.

The chain carries TRBV7-2 and TRBJ2-1, with 7 bases identical to TRBD2. The junction had 4 bases not matched to a gene; V was cut back by 2 bases and J by 0 bases. The CDR3 contains 16 residues. Per germline, CDR1 SGHTA and CDR2 FQGNSA. DNA for the CDR3: TGTGCCAGCAGCTTATTAGGCGGGGGCTCCTACAATGAGCAGTTCTTC. It translates to CASSLLGGGSYNEQFF.

The chain employs TRBV28 and TRBJ2-3, with 7 nucleotides matching TRBD1. J was trimmed by 1 base and V by 6 bases; bases with no gene match: 7. CDR3 size: 15 residues. Germline V CDR1 and CDR2: MDHEN, SYDVKM. The CDR3, as DNA: TGTGCCAGCAGCTCTCCCGGGACAGGCACAGATACGCAGTATTTT. Protein: CASSSPGTGTDTQYF.

This clone showed up just once. This rearrangement joins TRBV29-1 to TRBJ2-2; D might be TRBD1 (6 bases). Per germline, CDR1 SQVTM and CDR2 ANQGSEA. This CDR3 region has 12 residues. V was clipped by 7 bases and J by 7 bases, with 13 bases between them. The DNA for the CDR3 is TGCAGCGGCAGGGGAAGGGGCGGGGAGCTGTTTTTT. This gives the protein CSGRGRGGELFF.

This sequence joins TRBV7-9 and TRBJ1-3, with D tentatively TRBD1 (6 bases). The V gene lost 8 bases and the J gene lost 0 bases, with 17 bases spanning the gap. This CDR3 region has 16 residues. CDR1 is SEHNR, CDR2 FQNEAQ, per germline (reference sequence). The DNA for the CDR3 is TGTGCCAGCGCACCTTATGGGGGCCACTCTGGAAACACCATATATTTT. The encoded protein is CASAPYGGHSGNTIYF.